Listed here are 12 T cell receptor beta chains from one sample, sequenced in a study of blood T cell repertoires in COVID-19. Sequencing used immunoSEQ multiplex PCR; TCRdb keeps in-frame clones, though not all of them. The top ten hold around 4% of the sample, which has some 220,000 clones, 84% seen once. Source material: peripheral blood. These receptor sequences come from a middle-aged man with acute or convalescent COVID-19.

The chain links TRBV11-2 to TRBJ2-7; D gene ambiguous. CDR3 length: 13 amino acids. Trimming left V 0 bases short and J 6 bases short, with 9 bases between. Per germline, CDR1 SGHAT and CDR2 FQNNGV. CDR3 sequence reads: CASSLDRGTEQYF. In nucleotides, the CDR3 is TGTGCCAGCAGCTTAGATCGAGGTACCGAGCAGTACTTC. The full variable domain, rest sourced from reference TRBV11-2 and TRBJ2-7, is EAGVAQSPRYKIIEKRQSVAFWCNPISGHATLYWYQQILGQGPKLLIQFQNNGVVDDSQLPKDRFSAERLKGVDSTLKIQPAKLEDSAVYLCASSLDRGTEQYFGPGTRLTVT.

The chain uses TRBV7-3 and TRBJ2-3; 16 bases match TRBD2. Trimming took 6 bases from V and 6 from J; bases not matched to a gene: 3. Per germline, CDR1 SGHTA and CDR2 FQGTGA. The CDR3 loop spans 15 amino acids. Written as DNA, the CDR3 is TGTGCCAGCAGTTCGGGACTAGCGGGAGGGGATACGCAGTATTTT. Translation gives CASSSGLAGGDTQYF.

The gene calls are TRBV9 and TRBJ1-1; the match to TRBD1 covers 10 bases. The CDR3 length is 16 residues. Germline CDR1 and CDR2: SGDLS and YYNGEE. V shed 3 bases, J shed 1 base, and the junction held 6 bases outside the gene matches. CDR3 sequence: CASSAPGTGANTEAFF. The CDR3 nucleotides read TGTGCCAGCAGCGCCCCCGGGACAGGGGCGAACACTGAAGCTTTCTTT.

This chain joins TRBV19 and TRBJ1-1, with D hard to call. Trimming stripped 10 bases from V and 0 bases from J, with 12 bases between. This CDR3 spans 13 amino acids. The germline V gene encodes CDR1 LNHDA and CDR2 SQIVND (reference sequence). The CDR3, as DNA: TGTGCCACCTGGGGAGTTATGAACACTGAAGCTTTCTTT. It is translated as CATWGVMNTEAFF.

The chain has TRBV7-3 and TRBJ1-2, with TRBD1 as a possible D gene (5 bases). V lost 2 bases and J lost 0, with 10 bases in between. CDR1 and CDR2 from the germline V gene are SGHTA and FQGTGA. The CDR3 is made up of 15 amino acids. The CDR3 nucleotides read TGTGCCAGCAGCTTATCCGGGGGAGCTAACTATGGCTACACCTTC. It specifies CASSLSGGANYGYTF.

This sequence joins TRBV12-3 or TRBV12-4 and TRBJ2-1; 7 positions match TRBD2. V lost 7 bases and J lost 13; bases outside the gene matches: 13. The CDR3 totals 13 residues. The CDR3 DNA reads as TGTGCCAGCACCCCCCGCGCGGGGGAACTCCAGTTCTTC. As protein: CASTPRAGELQFF.

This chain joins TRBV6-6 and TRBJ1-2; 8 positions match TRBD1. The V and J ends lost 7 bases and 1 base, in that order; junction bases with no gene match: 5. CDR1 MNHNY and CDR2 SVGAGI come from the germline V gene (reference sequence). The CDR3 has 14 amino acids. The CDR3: CASNFDRGNYGYTF. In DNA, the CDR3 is TGTGCCAGCAACTTTGACAGGGGTAACTATGGCTACACCTTC.

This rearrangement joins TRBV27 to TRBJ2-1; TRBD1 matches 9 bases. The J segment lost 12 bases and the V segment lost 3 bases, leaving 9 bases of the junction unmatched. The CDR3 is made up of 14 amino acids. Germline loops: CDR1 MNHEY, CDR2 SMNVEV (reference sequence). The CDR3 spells CASSFGQGRHAQFF. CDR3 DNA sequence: TGTGCCAGCAGTTTCGGACAGGGGAGGCATGCGCAGTTCTTC.

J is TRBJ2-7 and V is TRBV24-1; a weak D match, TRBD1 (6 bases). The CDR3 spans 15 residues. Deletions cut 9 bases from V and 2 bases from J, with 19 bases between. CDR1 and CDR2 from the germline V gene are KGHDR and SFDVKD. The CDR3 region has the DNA TGTGCCACCGCTCAGCTCCGGGACAATACCTACGAGCAGTACTTC. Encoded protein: CATAQLRDNTYEQYF.

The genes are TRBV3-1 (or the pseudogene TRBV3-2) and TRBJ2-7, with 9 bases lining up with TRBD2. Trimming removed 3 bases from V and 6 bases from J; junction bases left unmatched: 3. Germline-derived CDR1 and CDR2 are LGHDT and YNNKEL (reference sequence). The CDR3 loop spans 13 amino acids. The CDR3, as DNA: TGTGCCAGCAGCCAGACTAGCGGCGGCGAGCAGTACTTC. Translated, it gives CASSQTSGGEQYF.

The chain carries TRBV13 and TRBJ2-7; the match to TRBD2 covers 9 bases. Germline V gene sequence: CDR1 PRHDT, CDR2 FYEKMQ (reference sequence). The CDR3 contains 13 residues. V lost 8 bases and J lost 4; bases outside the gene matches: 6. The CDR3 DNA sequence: TGTGCCAGCCTGCGGGGGGGGGCATACGAGCAGTACTTC. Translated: CASLRGGAYEQYF.

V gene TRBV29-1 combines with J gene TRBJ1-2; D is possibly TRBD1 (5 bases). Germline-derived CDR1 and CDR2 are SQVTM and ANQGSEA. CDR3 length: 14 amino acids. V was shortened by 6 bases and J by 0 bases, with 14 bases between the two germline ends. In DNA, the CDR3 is TGCAGCGTGAAAGGACACATCGCTAACTATGGCTACACCTTC. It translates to CSVKGHIANYGYTF. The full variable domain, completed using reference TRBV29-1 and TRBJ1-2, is SAVISQKPSRDICQRGTSLTIQCQVDSQVTMMFWYRQQPGQSLTLIATANQGSEATYESGFVIDKFPISRPNLTFSTLTVSNMSPEDSSIYLCSVKGHIANYGYTFGSGTRLTVV.